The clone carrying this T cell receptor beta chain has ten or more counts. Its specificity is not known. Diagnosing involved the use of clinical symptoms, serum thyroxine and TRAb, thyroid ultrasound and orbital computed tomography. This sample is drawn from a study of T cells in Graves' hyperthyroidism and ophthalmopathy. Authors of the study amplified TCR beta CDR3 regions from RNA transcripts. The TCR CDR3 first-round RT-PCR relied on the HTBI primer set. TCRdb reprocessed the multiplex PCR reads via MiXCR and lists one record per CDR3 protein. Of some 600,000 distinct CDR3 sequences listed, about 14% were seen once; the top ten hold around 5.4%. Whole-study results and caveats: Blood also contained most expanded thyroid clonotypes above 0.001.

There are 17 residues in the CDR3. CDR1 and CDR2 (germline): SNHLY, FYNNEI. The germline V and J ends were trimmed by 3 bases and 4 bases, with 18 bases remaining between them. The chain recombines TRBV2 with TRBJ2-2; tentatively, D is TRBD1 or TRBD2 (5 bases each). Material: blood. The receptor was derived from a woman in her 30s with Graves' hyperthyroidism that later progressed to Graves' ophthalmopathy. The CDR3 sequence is CASSDVGSGAGTGELFF. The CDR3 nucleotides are TGTGCCAGCAGTGACGTGGGCAGTGGGGCGGGCACCGGGGAGCTGTTTTTT.